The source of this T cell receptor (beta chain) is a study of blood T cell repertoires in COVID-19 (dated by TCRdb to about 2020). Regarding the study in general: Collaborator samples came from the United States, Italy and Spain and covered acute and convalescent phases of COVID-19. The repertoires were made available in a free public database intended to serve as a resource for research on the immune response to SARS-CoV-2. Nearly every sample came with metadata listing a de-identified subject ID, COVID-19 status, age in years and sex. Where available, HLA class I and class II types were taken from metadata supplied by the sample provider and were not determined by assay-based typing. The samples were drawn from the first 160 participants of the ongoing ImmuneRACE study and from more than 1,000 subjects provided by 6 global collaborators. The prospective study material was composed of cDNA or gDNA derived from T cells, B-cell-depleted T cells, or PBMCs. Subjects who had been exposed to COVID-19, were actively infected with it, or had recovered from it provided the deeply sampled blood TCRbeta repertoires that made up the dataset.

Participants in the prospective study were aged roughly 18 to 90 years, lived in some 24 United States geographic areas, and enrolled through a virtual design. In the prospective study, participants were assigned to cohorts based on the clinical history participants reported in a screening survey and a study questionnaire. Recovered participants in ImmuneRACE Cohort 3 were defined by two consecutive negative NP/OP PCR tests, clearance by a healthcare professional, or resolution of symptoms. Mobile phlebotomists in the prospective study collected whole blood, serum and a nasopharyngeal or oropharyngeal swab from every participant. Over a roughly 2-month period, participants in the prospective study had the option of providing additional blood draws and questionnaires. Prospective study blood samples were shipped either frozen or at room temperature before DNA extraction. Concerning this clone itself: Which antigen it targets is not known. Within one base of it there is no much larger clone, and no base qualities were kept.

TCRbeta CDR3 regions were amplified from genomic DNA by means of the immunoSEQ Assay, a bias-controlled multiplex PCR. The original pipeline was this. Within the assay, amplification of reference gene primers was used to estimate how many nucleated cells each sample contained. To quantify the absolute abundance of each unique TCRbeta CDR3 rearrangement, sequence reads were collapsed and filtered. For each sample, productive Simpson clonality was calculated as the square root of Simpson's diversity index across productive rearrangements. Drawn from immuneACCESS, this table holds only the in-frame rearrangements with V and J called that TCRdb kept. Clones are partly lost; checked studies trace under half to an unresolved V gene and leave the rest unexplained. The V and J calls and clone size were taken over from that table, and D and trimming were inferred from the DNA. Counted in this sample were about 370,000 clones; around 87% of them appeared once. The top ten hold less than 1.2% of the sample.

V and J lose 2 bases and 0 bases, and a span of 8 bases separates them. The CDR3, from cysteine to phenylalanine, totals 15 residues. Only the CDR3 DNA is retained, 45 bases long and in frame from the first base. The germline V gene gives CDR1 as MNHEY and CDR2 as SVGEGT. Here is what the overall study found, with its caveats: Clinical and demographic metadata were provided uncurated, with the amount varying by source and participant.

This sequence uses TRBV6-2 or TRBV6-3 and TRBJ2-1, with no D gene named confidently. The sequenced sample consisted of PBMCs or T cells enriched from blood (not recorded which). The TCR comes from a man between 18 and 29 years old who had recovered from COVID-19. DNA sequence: TGTGCCAGCAGTTACGAGTTTAGCTCCTACAATGAGCAGTTCTTC. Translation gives CASSYEFSSYNEQFF.